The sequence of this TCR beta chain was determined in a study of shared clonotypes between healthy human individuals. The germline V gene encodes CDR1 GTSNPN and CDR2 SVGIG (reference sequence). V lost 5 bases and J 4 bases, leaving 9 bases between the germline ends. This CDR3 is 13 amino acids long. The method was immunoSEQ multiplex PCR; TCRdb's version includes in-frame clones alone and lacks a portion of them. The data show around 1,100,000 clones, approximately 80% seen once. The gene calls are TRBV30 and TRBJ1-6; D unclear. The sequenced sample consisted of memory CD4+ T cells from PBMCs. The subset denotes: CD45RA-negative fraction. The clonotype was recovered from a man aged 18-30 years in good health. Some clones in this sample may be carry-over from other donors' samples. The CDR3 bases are TGTGCCTGGGCCGGGGAATATAATTCACCCCTCCACTTT. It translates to CAWAGEYNSPLHF.